The T cell receptor (beta chain) described here comes from a study of T cell responses to AZD1222 COVID-19 vaccine. Clones were sequenced by immunoSEQ multiplex PCR, and TCRdb holds only the in-frame ones, with some missing. The profile covers about 100,000 clones, with 90% appearing a single time and 1% to 1.5% taken by the ten largest. The V gene's germline CDR1 is MDHEN and CDR2 SYDVKM. This CDR3 is built from 13 residues. V lost 1 base to trimming and J lost 9 bases, with 10 bases between them. This sequence joins TRBV28 and TRBJ2-1; D call uncertain. The source is an adult in good health. Source: peripheral blood, taken on day 0 of AZD1222 vaccination. In DNA, the CDR3 is TGTGCCAGCAGTTTATCAGCCGTTGGTGAGCAGTTCTTC. Amino acids: CASSLSAVGEQFF.